The entry that follows covers one T cell receptor (beta chain) sequence. Alongside a J-beta primer mix, a sample-barcoded 5' primer served in a second PCR lasting about 7 to 12 cycles. TCRdb redid the calling of the 5' RACE reads with MiXCR, one entry per CDR3 protein. The table includes about 1.7 million distinct CDR3 sequences, roughly 28% detected once. The sample originates from a study of blood T cells in healthy people across ages. V lost 4 bases and J lost 0; bases outside the gene matches: 6. The CDR3 contains 14 residues. Germline loops: CDR1 DFQATT, CDR2 SNEGSKA (reference sequence). The specimen was blood. V gene TRBV20-1 combines with J gene TRBJ2-7; 7 bases match TRBD2. The TCR originated in a young woman in good health. The CDR3 DNA is TGCAGTGCTAAACTAGCGTTTAACTCCTACGAGCAGTACTTC. Translation gives CSAKLAFNSYEQYF.